This T cell receptor (beta chain) stems from a study of T cells after yellow fever vaccination. Findings of the study overall: Abundant clonotypes from the bulk population could get into FACS-sorted repertoires as contaminants. Secondary responses were weaker yet peaked faster, day 5 versus 15.

The germline V gene has CDR1 KGHSH and CDR2 LQKENI. V dropped 2 bases and J dropped 0 bases, with 13 bases sitting between them. The CDR3 is 16 amino acids. Notes on this clonotype: The antigen is not known.

TCRdb processed the 5' RACE reads anew with MiXCR; each CDR3 protein has one entry. In the table there are some 420,000 distinct CDR3 sequences, approximately 19% of which are singletons. This material consisted of PBMCs, taken before the yellow fever booster vaccination. This sequence was found in a young man who received the YFV17D yellow fever vaccine. The V call is TRBV18, the J call TRBJ1-1; no reliable D call. Written as DNA, the CDR3 is TGTGCCAGCTCACCAGATTTGCGTGGTTTGAACACTGAAGCTTTCTTT. Translating it yields CASSPDLRGLNTEAFF.